The 27 T cell receptor beta chains reported below all come from one sample, sequenced in a study of blood T cell repertoires in COVID-19. Generated by immunoSEQ multiplex PCR, the TCRdb table keeps only in-frame clones and is missing some. The sample yields approximately 280,000 clones, approximately 83% seen once. The sample was peripheral blood. These receptors were taken from an older woman with acute or convalescent COVID-19.

The chain combines TRBV10-1 with TRBJ2-1; D not resolved. The CDR3 consists of 16 residues. Germline CDR1 and CDR2: WNHNN and SYGVQD (reference sequence). With 3 bases removed from V and 0 bases from J, the gap between germline ends came to 12 bases. CDR3 residues: CASSEVTESSYNEQFF. CDR3 DNA sequence: TGCGCCAGCAGTGAAGTAACGGAGAGCTCCTACAATGAGCAGTTCTTC.

This clone has only one observation. The chain joins TRBV7-9 to TRBJ1-1; D gene ambiguous. The V and J ends lost 5 bases and 1 base respectively, with 11 bases between them. CDR1 is SEHNR and CDR2 is FQNEAQ in the germline V gene (reference sequence). The CDR3 totals 14 residues. Written as DNA, the CDR3 is TGTGCCAGCAGCCCCCGCCGAGCGAACACTGAAGCTTTCTTT. Its translation is CASSPRRANTEAFF.

On this clone itself: Within the sample, other DNA sequences also encode this same CDR3. This chain links TRBV10-3 with TRBJ1-1, with 7 bases that match TRBD1. This CDR3 is 13 amino acids long. Germline CDR1 is ENHRY and CDR2 is SYGVKD. With V trimmed by 4 bases and J by 1 base, 0 bases remained unmatched. CDR3 DNA: TGTGCCATCAGTGGACAGGGGAACACTGAAGCTTTCTTT. Residues: CAISGQGNTEAFF.

V usage is TRBV25-1 and J usage is TRBJ2-7; no definite D call. The CDR3 length is 13 residues. The V end was cut by 5 bases, the J end by 2 bases, with 10 bases between. Germline V gene lookup returns CDR1 MGHDK and CDR2 SYGVNS. The DNA for the CDR3 is TGTGCCAGCAGTTCCGTTTTAACCTACGAGCAGTACTTC. Its translation is CASSSVLTYEQYF.

V and J are TRBV19 and TRBJ2-6; the D gene is possibly TRBD1 (5 bases). The V and J ends lost 6 bases and 0 bases respectively, with 15 bases between them. Germline V gives CDR1 LNHDA, CDR2 SQIVND (reference sequence). The CDR3 length is 17 residues. In nucleotides, the CDR3 is TGTGCCAGTAGAAGACAGCTAGTCTCCTCTGGGGCCAACGTCCTGACTTTC. Residues: CASRRQLVSSGANVLTF.

CDR3 DNA sequence: TGTGCCAGCAGCCGGGACAGGGCGGGAAACACCATATATTTT. Translation gives CASSRDRAGNTIYF. This rearrangement joins TRBV3-1 (or the pseudogene TRBV3-2) to TRBJ1-3, with TRBD1 identical over 9 bases. This CDR3 spans 14 amino acids. The junction had 2 bases not matched to a gene; V was cut back by 4 bases and J by 4 bases. The germline V gene has CDR1 LGHDT and CDR2 YNNKEL (reference sequence).

This clone was detected only once. For the CDR3, the DNA is TGTGCCAGCAGTCGACAGGGGACGGCCACTGAAGCTTTCTTT. Residues: CASSRQGTATEAFF. V gene TRBV2 combines with J gene TRBJ1-1; 8 nucleotides match TRBD1. Per the germline V gene, CDR1 is SNHLY and CDR2 is FYNNEI. J gave up 4 bases and V 5 bases, and 6 bases lay outside the gene matches. CDR3 length: 14 amino acids.

CDR3 sequence reads: CASRGGGIRVETQYF. CDR3 in DNA: TGTGCCAGCAGAGGAGGCGGGATTAGGGTGGAGACCCAGTACTTC. This sequence joins TRBV7-9 and TRBJ2-5; possibly TRBD2 for D (6 bases). The CDR3 loop spans 15 amino acids. CDR1 is SEHNR and CDR2 is FQNEAQ in the germline V gene (reference sequence). Trimming shortened V by 6 bases and J by 5 bases, and 19 bases separated the two germline ends. The variable domain in full, completed from reference TRBV7-9 and TRBJ2-5, reads DTGVSQNPRHKITKRGQNVTFRCDPISEHNRLYWYRQTLGQGPEFLTYFQNEAQLEKSRLLSDRFSAERPKGSFSTLEIQRTEQGDSAMYLCASRGGGIRVETQYFGPGTRLLVL.

The chain is built from TRBV23-1 and TRBJ2-7, with D possibly TRBD2 on 5 matching bases. TRBV23-1 is assigned to the ORF class and has an uncertain function. Trimming took 10 bases from V and 3 from J, leaving 25 bases between them. CDR3 length equals 16 residues. CDR3 coding DNA: TGCGCCACCGGGGAGAGGGCACCTCTAGACAACTACGAGCAGTACTTC. Translation gives CATGERAPLDNYEQYF.

The genes are TRBV4-2 and TRBJ2-3; possible D gene TRBD2, 7 bases. V was clipped by 1 base and J by 1 base, with 12 bases between them. The germline gives CDR1 LGHNA, CDR2 YNFKEQ. The CDR3 consists of 16 residues. In DNA, the CDR3 is TGTGCCAGCAGCCAAGCAGGAGGGGGGGGCACAGATACGCAGTATTTT. As protein: CASSQAGGGGTDTQYF.

The chain employs TRBV6-5 and TRBJ1-5, with no clear D. The CDR3 covers 13 residues. Germline CDR1 is MNHEY and CDR2 is SVGAGI. V lost 5 bases, J lost 2 bases, and 7 bases lay in between. The CDR3 reads CASSPSGNQPQHF. In DNA form, the CDR3 reads TGTGCCAGCAGTCCCTCGGGCAATCAGCCCCAGCATTTT.

The V gene is TRBV7-3, the J gene TRBJ1-1; the match to TRBD1 covers 7 bases. The CDR3 runs to 14 residues. Germline trimming cut 5 bases from V and 1 base from J; bases unmatched to any gene: 4. From germline, CDR1 is SGHTA and CDR2 FQGTGA. In nucleotides, the CDR3 is TGTGCCAGCAGCATGACAGGGCCGAACACTGAAGCTTTCTTT. Translated: CASSMTGPNTEAFF.

J is TRBJ1-1 and V is TRBV19, with unresolved D. Trimming pared 9 bases from V and 4 bases from J, leaving 15 bases between. CDR1 and CDR2 (germline): LNHDA, SQIVND (reference sequence). This CDR3 is built from 13 residues. The DNA for the CDR3 is TGTGCCAGCCGCATCACGGGAGGCACTGAAGCTTTCTTT. This codes for CASRITGGTEAFF.

Only a few counts were recorded for this clone. The rearrangement joins TRBV6-6 to TRBJ1-1; no clear D. The CDR3 loop spans 13 amino acids. Germline V gives CDR1 MNHNY, CDR2 SVGAGI (reference sequence). V was pared by 5 bases and J by 3 bases, with 10 bases between. The chain's CDR3 is CASSRVSDTEAFF. The CDR3 DNA follows: TGTGCCAGCAGTCGAGTGTCGGACACTGAAGCTTTCTTT.

The chain uses TRBV7-3 and TRBJ2-2; D is uncertain. The V and J ends lost 0 bases and 5 bases respectively, with 7 bases between them. There are 14 residues in the CDR3. Germline V gene data show CDR1 as SGHTA and CDR2 as FQGTGA. The CDR3 coding sequence is TGTGCCAGCAGCTTAACCCGAGAGACCGGGGAGCTGTTTTTT. It encodes CASSLTRETGELFF.

V and J are TRBV12-3 or TRBV12-4 and TRBJ1-5, with D uncertain. Trimming left V 2 bases short and J 9 bases short, with 8 bases between. CDR3 length equals 12 residues. The CDR3 here is CASSLWSRPQHF. In nucleotides, the CDR3 is TGTGCCAGCAGTTTATGGAGTAGGCCCCAGCATTTT.

The chain joins TRBV6-5 to TRBJ1-5; no reliable D call. This CDR3 has 13 amino acids. Germline CDR1 and CDR2: MNHEY and SVGAGI. V was clipped by 7 bases and J by 3 bases, with 10 bases between them. The CDR3 loop is CASIKGVNQPQHF. For the CDR3, the DNA is TGTGCCAGCATAAAAGGAGTCAATCAGCCCCAGCATTTT.

The chain couples TRBV7-9 to TRBJ1-2, with TRBD1 identical over 8 bases. Per germline, CDR1 SEHNR and CDR2 FQNEAQ (reference sequence). This CDR3 comprises 13 residues. V lost 6 bases to trimming and J lost 7 bases; unmatched junction nucleotides: 7. CDR3 in amino acids: CASRSGQGRGYTF. The CDR3 DNA follows: TGTGCCAGCAGATCTGGACAGGGCCGTGGCTACACCTTC. The complete variable domain, with remaining parts taken from reference TRBV7-9 and TRBJ1-2, reads DTGVSQNPRHKITKRGQNVTFRCDPISEHNRLYWYRQTLGQGPEFLTYFQNEAQLEKSRLLSDRFSAERPKGSFSTLEIQRTEQGDSAMYLCASRSGQGRGYTFGSGTRLTVV.

V usage is TRBV4-1 and J usage is TRBJ1-1, with D possibly being TRBD1 (5 bases). The CDR3 has 14 residues. From germline, CDR1 is MGHRA and CDR2 YSYEKL. Trimming shortened V by 0 bases and J by 3 bases, and 8 bases separated the two germline ends. The CDR3 DNA reads TGCGCCAGCAGCCAAGAGGCAGGGTACACTGAAGCTTTCTTT. Protein product: CASSQEAGYTEAFF.

The chain carries TRBV4-1 and TRBJ1-5, with 9 nucleotides matching TRBD1. This CDR3 region has 16 residues. Germline V gene data show CDR1 as MGHRA and CDR2 as YSYEKL. Trimming removed 2 bases from V and 10 bases from J; junction bases left unmatched: 12. Here the CDR3 reads CASSQIGQGTRRPQHF. The CDR3 DNA reads TGCGCCAGCAGCCAAATCGGACAGGGGACGAGAAGACCCCAGCATTTT.

The rearrangement joins TRBV5-1 to TRBJ2-3; 16 bases line up with TRBD2. There are 20 residues in the CDR3. Germline lookup yields CDR1 SGHRS and CDR2 YFSETQ. The J segment lost 0 bases and the V segment lost 5 bases, leaving 12 bases of the junction unmatched. CDR3 DNA sequence: TGCGCCAGCAGTCCTATTACCGGGACTAGCGGGGGGGCTAGCACAGATACGCAGTATTTT. Its translation is CASSPITGTSGGASTDTQYF.

This chain's CDR3 is CASSSRTDAYEQYF. The DNA for the CDR3 is TGCGCCAGCAGCTCCCGGACAGACGCCTACGAGCAGTACTTC. The rearrangement joins TRBV5-1 to TRBJ2-7; possibly TRBD1 for D (6 bases). V was pared by 3 bases and J by 2 bases, with 12 bases between. Per germline, CDR1 SGHRS and CDR2 YFSETQ. CDR3 length: 14 amino acids.

The chain recombines TRBV2 with TRBJ2-5, with D possibly matching TRBD1 (5 bases). Germline CDR1 SNHLY, CDR2 FYNNEI. Trimming stripped 7 bases from V and 5 bases from J, with 11 bases between. This CDR3 is 12 amino acids long. The CDR3 protein is CASTRGFETQYF. CDR3 sequence (DNA): TGTGCCAGCACAAGGGGTTTCGAGACCCAGTACTTC.

The V gene is TRBV6-5, the J gene TRBJ1-3, with 9 positions matching TRBD1. This CDR3 is 14 amino acids long. Trimming cost V 7 bases and J 4 bases; bases outside gene matches: 5. Germline V gives CDR1 MNHEY, CDR2 SVGAGI. This CDR3 is CASTTGGRGNTIYF. In DNA form, the CDR3 reads TGTGCCAGCACCACAGGGGGCCGAGGAAACACCATATATTTT.

The rearrangement uses TRBV6-5 and TRBJ2-1, with 7 bases that match TRBD1. The CDR3 totals 14 residues. Unmatched junction bases numbered 5, after V lost 7 bases and J lost 2 bases. CDR1 MNHEY and CDR2 SVGAGI come from the germline V gene. DNA for the CDR3: TGTGCCAGCACTACAGGGGACACCTACAATGAGCAGTTCTTC. Its translation is CASTTGDTYNEQFF.

The chain has TRBV25-1 and TRBJ1-4; 7 bases map to TRBD1. Trimming took 3 bases from V and 4 from J; bases not matched to a gene: 2. CDR3 size: 14 residues. Germline V CDR1 and CDR2: MGHDK, SYGVNS. The CDR3 region has the DNA TGTGCCAGCAGTGAGACAGGGAGTAATGAAAAACTGTTTTTT. It encodes CASSETGSNEKLFF.

The rearrangement links TRBV2 to TRBJ1-2; weak D call: TRBD1 (6 bases). Trimming stripped 4 bases from V and 8 bases from J, with 17 bases between. CDR3 size: 14 residues. Looked up from germline, CDR1 is SNHLY and CDR2 is FYNNEI. The CDR3 nucleotides are TGTGCCAGCAGTGGTAGACAGGCCCGTGGGGGCTACACCTTC. Translating gives CASSGRQARGGYTF.